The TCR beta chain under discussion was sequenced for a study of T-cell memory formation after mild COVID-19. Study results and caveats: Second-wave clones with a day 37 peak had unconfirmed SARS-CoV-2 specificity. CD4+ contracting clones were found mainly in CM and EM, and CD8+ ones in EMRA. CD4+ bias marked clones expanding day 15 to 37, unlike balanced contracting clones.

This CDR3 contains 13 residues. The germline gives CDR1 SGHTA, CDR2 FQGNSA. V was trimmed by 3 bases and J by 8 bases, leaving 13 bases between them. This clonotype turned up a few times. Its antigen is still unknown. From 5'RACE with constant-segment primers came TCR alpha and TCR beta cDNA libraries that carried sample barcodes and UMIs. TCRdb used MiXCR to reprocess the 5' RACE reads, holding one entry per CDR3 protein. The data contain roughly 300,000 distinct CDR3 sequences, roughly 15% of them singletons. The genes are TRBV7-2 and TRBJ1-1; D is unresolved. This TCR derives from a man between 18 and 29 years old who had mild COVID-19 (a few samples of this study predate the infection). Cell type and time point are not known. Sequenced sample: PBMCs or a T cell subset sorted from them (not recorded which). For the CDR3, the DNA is TGTGCCAGCAGCTTTTCCCCAGTGCAAGAAGCTTTCTTT. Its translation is CASSFSPVQEAFF.